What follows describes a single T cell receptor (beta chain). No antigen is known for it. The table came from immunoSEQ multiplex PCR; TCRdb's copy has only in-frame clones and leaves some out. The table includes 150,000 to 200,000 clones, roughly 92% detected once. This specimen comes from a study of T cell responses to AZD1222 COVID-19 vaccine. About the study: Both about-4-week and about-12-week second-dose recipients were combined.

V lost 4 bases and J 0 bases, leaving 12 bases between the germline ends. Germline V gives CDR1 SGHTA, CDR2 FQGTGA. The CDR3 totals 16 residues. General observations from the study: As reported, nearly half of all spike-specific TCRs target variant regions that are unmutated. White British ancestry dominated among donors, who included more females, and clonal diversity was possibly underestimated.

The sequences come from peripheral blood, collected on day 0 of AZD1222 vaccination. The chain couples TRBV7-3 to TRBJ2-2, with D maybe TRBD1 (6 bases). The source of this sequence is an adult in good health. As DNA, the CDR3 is TGTGCCAGCAGCTCCAGGGGCGGCGCGAACACCGGGGAGCTGTTTTTT. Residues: CASSSRGGANTGELFF.